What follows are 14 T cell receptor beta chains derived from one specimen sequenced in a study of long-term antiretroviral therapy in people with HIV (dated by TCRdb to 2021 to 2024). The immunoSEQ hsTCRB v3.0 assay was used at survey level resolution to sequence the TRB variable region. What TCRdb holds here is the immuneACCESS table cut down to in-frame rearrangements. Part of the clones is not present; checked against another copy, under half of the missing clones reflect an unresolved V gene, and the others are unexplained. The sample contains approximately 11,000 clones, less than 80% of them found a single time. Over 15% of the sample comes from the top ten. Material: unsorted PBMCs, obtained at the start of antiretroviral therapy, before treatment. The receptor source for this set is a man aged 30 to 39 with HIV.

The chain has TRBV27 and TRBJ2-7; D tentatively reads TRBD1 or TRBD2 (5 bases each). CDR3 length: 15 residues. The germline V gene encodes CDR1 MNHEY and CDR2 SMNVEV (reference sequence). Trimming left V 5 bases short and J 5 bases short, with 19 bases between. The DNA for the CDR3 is TGTGCCAGCAGTCCCCTCCACCCCCTGGGGGACGAGCAGTACTTC. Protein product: CASSPLHPLGDEQYF.

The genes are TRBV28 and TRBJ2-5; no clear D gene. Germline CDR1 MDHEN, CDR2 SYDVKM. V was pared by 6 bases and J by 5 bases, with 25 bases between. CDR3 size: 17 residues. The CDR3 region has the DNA TGTGCCAGCAGGCCTCCTCCCGGACGGACCCTAGGGGAGACCCAGTACTTC. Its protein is CASRPPPGRTLGETQYF.

The CDR3: CASSIEGTGIEAFF. The CDR3 nucleotides are TGTGCCAGTAGTATAGAGGGGACAGGGATTGAAGCTTTCTTT. The rearrangement joins TRBV19 to TRBJ1-1; 9 positions match TRBD1. The CDR3 loop spans 14 amino acids. Per germline, CDR1 LNHDA and CDR2 SQIVND (reference sequence). V lost 0 bases, J lost 7 bases, and 3 bases stayed unmatched.

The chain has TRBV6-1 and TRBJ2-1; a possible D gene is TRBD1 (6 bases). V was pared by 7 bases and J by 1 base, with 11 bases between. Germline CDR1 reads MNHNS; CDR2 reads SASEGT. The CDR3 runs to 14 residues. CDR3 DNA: TGTGCCAGCACAGGCAGGGGTTCCTACAATGAGCAGTTCTTC. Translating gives CASTGRGSYNEQFF.

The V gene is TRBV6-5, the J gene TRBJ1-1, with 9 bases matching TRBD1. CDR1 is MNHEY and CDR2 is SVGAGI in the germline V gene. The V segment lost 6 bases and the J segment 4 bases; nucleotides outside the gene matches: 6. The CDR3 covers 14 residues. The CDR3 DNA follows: TGTGCCAGCAGCTACGGGACAGGGTCCACTGAAGCTTTCTTT. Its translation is CASSYGTGSTEAFF.

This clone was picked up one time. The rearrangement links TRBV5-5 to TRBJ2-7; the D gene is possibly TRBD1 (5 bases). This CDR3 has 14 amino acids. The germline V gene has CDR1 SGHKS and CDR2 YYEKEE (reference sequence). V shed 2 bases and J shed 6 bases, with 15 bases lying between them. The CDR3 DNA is TGTGCCAGCAGCTTTGACAGAAGTGTAAGCGAGCAGTACTTC. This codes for CASSFDRSVSEQYF.

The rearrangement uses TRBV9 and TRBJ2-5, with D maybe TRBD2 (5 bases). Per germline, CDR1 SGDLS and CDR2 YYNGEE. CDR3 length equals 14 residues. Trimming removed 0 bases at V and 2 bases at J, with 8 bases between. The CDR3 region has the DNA TGTGCCAGCAGCGTAGGGACTGCTCAAGAGACCCAGTACTTC. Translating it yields CASSVGTAQETQYF.

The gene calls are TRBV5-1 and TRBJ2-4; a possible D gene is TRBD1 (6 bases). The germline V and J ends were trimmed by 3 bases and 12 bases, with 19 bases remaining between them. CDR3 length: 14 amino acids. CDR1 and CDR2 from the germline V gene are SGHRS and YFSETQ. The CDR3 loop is CASSSTGTRITQYF. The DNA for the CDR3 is TGCGCCAGCAGCTCGACCGGGACAAGGATTACTCAGTACTTC. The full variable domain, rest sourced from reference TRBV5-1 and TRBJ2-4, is KAGVTQTPRYLIKTRGQQVTLSCSPISGHRSVSWYQQTPGQGLQFLFEYFSETQRNKGNFPGRFSGRQFSNSRSEMNVSTLELGDSALYLCASSSTGTRITQYFGAGTRLSVL.

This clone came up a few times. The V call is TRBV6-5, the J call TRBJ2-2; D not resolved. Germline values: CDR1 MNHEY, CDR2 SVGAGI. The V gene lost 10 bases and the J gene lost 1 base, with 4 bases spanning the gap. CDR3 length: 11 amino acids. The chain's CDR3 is CATLNTGELFF. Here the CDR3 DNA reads TGTGCCACCCTGAACACCGGGGAGCTGTTTTTT.

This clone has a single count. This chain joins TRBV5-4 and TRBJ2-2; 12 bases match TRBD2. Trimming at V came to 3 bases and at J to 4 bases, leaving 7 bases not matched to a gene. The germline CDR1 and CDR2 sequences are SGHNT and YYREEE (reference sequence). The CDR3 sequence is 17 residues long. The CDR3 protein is CASSSTVLAGGTGELFF. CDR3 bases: TGTGCCAGCAGCTCCACGGTACTAGCGGGAGGCACCGGGGAGCTGTTTTTT.

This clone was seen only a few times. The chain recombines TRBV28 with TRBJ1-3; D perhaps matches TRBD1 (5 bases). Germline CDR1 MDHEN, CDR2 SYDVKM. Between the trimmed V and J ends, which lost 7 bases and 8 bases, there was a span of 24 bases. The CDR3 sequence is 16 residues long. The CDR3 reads CASITNVAGREYTIYF. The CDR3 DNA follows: TGTGCCAGCATTACTAATGTCGCAGGGCGGGAATACACCATATATTTT.

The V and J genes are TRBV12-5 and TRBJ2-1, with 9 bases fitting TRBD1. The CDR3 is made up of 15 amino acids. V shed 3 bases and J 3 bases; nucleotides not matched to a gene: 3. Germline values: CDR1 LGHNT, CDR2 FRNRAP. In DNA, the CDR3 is TGTGCTAGTGGTTTAGGACAGGGGCGCTACAATGAGCAGTTCTTC. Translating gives CASGLGQGRYNEQFF.

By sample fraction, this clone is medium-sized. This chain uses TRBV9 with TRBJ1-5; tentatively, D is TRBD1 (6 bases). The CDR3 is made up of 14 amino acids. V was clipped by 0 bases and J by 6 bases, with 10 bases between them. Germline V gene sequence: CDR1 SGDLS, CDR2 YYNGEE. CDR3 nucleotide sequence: TGTGCCAGCAGCGTAGAGGACAGTTTTCAGCCCCAGCATTTT. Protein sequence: CASSVEDSFQPQHF.

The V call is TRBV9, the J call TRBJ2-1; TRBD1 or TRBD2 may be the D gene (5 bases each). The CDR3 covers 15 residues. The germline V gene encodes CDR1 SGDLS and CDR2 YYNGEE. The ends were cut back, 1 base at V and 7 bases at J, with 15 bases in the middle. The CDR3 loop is CASSVWQGERNEQFF. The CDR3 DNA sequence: TGTGCCAGCAGCGTATGGCAGGGAGAGAGGAATGAGCAGTTCTTC.